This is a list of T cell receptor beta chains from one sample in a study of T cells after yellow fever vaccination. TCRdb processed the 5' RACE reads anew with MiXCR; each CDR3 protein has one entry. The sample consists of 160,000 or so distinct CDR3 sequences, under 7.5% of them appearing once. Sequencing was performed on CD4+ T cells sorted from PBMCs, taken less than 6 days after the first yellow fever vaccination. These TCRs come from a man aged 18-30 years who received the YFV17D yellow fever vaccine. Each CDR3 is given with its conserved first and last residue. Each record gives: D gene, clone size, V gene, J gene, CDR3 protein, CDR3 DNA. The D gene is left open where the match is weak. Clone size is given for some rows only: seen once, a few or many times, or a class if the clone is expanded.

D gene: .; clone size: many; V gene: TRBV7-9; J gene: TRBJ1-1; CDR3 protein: CASSLESVENTEAFF; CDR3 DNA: TGTGCCAGCAGCTTAGAATCCGTCGAGAACACTGAAGCTTTCTTT
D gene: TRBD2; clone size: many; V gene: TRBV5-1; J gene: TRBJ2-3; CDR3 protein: CASAPGEGGDTQYF; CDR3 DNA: TGCGCCAGCGCGCCGGGGGAGGGAGGTGATACGCAGTATTTT
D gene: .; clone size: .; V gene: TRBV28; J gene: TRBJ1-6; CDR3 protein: CASSPNVGPLHF; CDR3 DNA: TGTGCCAGCAGCCCTAACGTGGGTCCCCTCCACTTT
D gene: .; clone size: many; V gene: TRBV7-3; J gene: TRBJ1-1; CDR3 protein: CASSLTGGTLATEAFF; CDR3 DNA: TGTGCCAGCAGCTTAACTGGTGGCACCCTGGCCACTGAAGCTTTCTTT
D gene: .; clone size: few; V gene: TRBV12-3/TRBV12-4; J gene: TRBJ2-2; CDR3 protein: CTIKIYRFQGVLFTGELFF; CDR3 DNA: TGTACCATCAAAATTTACAGGTTTCAAGGGGTGCTATTCACCGGGGAGCTGTTTTTT
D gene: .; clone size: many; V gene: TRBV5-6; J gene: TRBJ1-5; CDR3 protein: CASSLDRVWQPQHF; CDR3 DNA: TGTGCCAGCAGCTTGGACAGGGTATGGCAGCCCCAGCATTTT
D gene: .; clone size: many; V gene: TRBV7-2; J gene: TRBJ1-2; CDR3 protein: CASSLNNYGYTF; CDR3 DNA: TGTGCCAGCAGCTTAAATAATTATGGCTACACCTTC
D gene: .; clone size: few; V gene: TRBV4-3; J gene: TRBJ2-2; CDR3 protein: CASSQGGTDQSTGELFF; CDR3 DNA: TGCGCCAGCAGCCAAGGGGGTACAGACCAATCAACCGGGGAGCTGTTTTTT
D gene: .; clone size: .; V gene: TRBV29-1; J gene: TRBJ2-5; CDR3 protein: CSGGAEETQYF; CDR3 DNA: TGCAGCGGGGGGGCAGAAGAGACCCAGTACTTC
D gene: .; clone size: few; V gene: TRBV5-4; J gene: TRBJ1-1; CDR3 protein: CASSLGQTMNTEAFF; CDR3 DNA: TGTGCCAGCAGCTTGGGACAGACCATGAACACTGAAGCTTTCTTT
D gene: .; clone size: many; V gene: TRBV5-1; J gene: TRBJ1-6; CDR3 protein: CASREGLGLPHF; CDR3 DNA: TGCGCCAGCAGAGAAGGGCTAGGCCTACCCCACTTT
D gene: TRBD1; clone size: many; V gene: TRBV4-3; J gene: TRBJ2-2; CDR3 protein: CASSLGTVTNTGELFF; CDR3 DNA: TGCGCCAGCAGCCTCGGGACAGTGACGAACACCGGGGAGCTGTTTTTT
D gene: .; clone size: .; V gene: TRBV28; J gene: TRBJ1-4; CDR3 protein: CASSLSGNLFF; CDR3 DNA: TGTGCCAGCAGTTTATCGGGTAACCTGTTTTTT
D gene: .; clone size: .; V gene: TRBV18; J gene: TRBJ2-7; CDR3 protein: CASSLTVGAADEQYF; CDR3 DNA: TGTGCCAGCTCATTGACAGTTGGCGCTGCTGACGAGCAGTACTTC
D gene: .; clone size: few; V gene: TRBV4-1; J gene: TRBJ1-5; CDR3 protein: CASSQDIGRVSQPQHF; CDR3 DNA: TGCGCCAGCAGCCAAGATATAGGGAGGGTGAGTCAGCCCCAGCATTTT
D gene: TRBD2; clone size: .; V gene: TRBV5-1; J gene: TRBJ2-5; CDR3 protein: CASSWGRAGGFSETQYF; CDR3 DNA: TGCGCCAGCAGCTGGGGCCGAGCGGGGGGTTTCTCCGAGACCCAGTACTTC
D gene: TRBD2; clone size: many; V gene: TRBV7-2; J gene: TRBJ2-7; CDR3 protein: CASSLKAGGSSYEQYF; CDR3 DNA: TGTGCCAGCAGCTTAAAAGCGGGGGGGAGCTCCTACGAGCAGTACTTC
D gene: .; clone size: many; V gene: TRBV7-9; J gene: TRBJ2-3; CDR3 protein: CASSRDYGTQYF; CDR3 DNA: TGTGCCAGCAGCCGCGATTATGGGACGCAGTATTTT
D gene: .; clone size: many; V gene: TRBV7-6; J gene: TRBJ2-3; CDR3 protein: CASSLGRGLADTQYF; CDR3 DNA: TGTGCCAGCAGCTTAGGACGGGGTTTGGCAGATACGCAGTATTTT
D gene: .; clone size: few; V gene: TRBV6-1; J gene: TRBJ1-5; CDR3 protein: CASRPRISNQPQHF; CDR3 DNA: TGTGCCAGCAGGCCCAGAATAAGCAATCAGCCCCAGCATTTT
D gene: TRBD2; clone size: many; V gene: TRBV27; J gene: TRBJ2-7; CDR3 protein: CATTAGGPSGYEEQYF; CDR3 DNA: TGTGCCACCACGGCGGGGGGGCCCAGCGGTTACGAAGAGCAGTACTTC
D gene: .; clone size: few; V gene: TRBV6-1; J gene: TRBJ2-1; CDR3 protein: CASRRDSNNEQFF; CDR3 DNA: TGTGCCAGCAGACGGGACTCCAACAATGAGCAGTTCTTC
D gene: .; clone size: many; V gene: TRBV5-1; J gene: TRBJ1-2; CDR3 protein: CASSSGGANYGYTF; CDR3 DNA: TGCGCCAGCAGCTCGGGAGGAGCTAACTATGGCTACACCTTC
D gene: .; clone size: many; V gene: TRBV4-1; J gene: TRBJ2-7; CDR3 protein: CASSQDQFFYEQYF; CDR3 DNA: TGCGCCAGCAGCCAAGACCAGTTCTTCTACGAGCAGTACTTC
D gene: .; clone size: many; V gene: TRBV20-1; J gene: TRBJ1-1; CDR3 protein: CSARQGTRNTEAFF; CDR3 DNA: TGCAGTGCTAGACAGGGTACGAGGAACACTGAAGCTTTCTTT
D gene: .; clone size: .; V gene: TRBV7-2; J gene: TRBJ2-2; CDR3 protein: CASRLARELFF; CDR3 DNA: TGTGCCAGCAGACTAGCCCGGGAGCTGTTTTTT
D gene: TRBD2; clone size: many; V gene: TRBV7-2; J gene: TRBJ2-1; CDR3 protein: CASSFLGTSGGANEQFF; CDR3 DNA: TGTGCCAGCAGCTTCCTCGGGACTAGCGGGGGGGCCAATGAGCAGTTCTTC